This passage covers 16 T cell receptor beta chains from one sample sequenced in a study of cytomegalovirus exposure and HLA in healthy donors. Primers: 60 Vbeta forward and 13 Jbeta reverse. Repertoires were generated with immunoSEQ multiplex PCR, while TCRdb's copy carries only in-frame clones and drops some. The sample carries 100,000 or so clones, 74% recorded once. Sample: PBMCs. These receptor sequences come from a human donor in good health.

Only a few counts were recorded for this clone. The chain has TRBV5-1 and TRBJ1-4; the D gene is possibly TRBD1 (5 bases). The CDR3 length is 14 residues. Germline-derived CDR1 and CDR2 are SGHRS and YFSETQ. With 4 bases removed from V and 0 bases from J, the gap between germline ends came to 7 bases. CDR3 in amino acids: CASSETATNEKLFF. In nucleotides, the CDR3 is TGCGCCAGCAGCGAGACAGCAACTAATGAAAAACTGTTTTTT.

This sequence joins TRBV10-1 and TRBJ2-1; a possible D gene is TRBD2 (6 bases). The CDR3 loop spans 12 amino acids. Trimming removed 6 bases from V and 3 bases from J, with 6 bases in between. Per the germline V gene, CDR1 is WNHNN and CDR2 is SYGVQD (reference sequence). CDR3 loop: CASRGGYNEQFF. CDR3 DNA: TGCGCCAGCAGGGGGGGCTACAATGAGCAGTTCTTC.

This sequence joins TRBV30 and TRBJ2-5; TRBD2 aligns across 12 bases. Unmatched junction bases numbered 6, after V lost 4 bases and J lost 0 bases. The CDR3 is 16 amino acids. Germline lookup yields CDR1 GTSNPN and CDR2 SVGIG (reference sequence). The CDR3 spells CAWKLGTSGYQETQYF. The DNA of the CDR3 is TGTGCCTGGAAACTCGGGACTAGCGGGTACCAAGAGACCCAGTACTTC.

V usage is TRBV27 and J usage is TRBJ2-7; TRBD1 matches at 10 bases. The CDR3 covers 13 residues. J lost 7 bases, V lost 6 bases, and 6 bases had no gene match. Germline CDR1 and CDR2: MNHEY and SMNVEV (reference sequence). In DNA, the CDR3 is TGTGCCAGCAGCAGGGACAGGGGTAGGGAGCAGTACTTC. Its translation: CASSRDRGREQYF.

The chain couples TRBV7-9 to TRBJ2-1; 8 positions match TRBD1. The V gene's germline CDR1 is SEHNR and CDR2 FQNEAQ (reference sequence). The ends lost 5 bases at V and 7 bases at J; junction bases unmatched: 10. The CDR3 spans 15 residues. CDR3 protein: CASSDSLDRENEQFF. DNA of the CDR3: TGTGCCAGCAGCGACTCTTTGGACAGGGAGAATGAGCAGTTCTTC.

The chain links TRBV11-2 to TRBJ2-3, with D perhaps TRBD2 (5 bases). The CDR3 covers 14 residues. With 6 bases removed from V and 3 bases from J, the gap between germline ends came to 13 bases. Germline-derived CDR1 and CDR2 are SGHAT and FQNNGV. CDR3 protein: CASREGVRTDTQYF. In DNA, the CDR3 is TGTGCCAGCAGAGAGGGAGTAAGGACAGATACGCAGTATTTT.

This clone showed up just once. The chain couples TRBV6-1 to TRBJ2-7; 7 positions match TRBD2. This CDR3 contains 16 residues. Germline lookup yields CDR1 MNHNS and CDR2 SASEGT. V shed 2 bases and J 1 base; nucleotides not matched to a gene: 8. The CDR3 DNA reads TGTGCCAGCAGTGAAATTATTAGCGGGCCTTCCTACGAGCAGTACTTC. Amino acid sequence: CASSEIISGPSYEQYF.

This clone was found once. The chain links TRBV6-1 to TRBJ1-2; D is possibly TRBD1 (6 bases). The CDR3 is 15 amino acids. The V end lost 6 bases, the J end lost 2 bases, and 16 bases lay between the germline ends. The germline V gene encodes CDR1 MNHNS and CDR2 SASEGT. CDR3 nucleotides: TGTGCCAGCAGATTTCCTCAGGGGCTGAACTATGGCTACACCTTC. It translates to CASRFPQGLNYGYTF.

In its sample, this clone was seen a few times. This chain connects TRBV28 to TRBJ2-1; 14 bases match TRBD2. V lost 5 bases, J lost 9 bases, and 6 bases stayed unmatched. The CDR3 is 15 residues long. From germline, CDR1 is MDHEN and CDR2 SYDVKM. The CDR3 here is CASSRGTSGRSEQFF. The DNA of the CDR3 is TGTGCCAGCAGTCGCGGGACTAGCGGGAGATCTGAGCAGTTCTTC.

The V and J genes are TRBV9 and TRBJ2-7; a weak D match, TRBD2 (6 bases). The CDR3 length is 16 residues. CDR1 SGDLS and CDR2 YYNGEE come from the germline V gene. Deletions cut 3 bases from V and 5 bases from J, with 21 bases between. CDR3 sequence reads: CASSGFSGRGLDEQYF. Here the CDR3 DNA reads TGTGCCAGCAGCGGATTTAGCGGAAGAGGGCTGGACGAGCAGTACTTC. Full variable domain (missing parts from reference TRBV9 and TRBJ2-7): DSGVTQTPKHLITATGQRVTLRCSPRSGDLSVYWYQQSLDQGLQFLIQYYNGEERAKGNILERFSAQQFPDLHSELNLSSLELGDSALYFCASSGFSGRGLDEQYFGPGTRLTVT.

This chain uses TRBV5-1 with TRBJ2-6; 9 bases align to TRBD1. V was pared by 4 bases and J by 1 base, with 9 bases of the junction left unmatched. The germline V gene has CDR1 SGHRS and CDR2 YFSETQ. This CDR3 has 18 residues. CDR3 residues: CASSRTGTGMSGANVLTF. CDR3 coding DNA: TGCGCCAGCAGCCGCACCGGGACAGGGATGTCTGGGGCCAACGTCCTGACTTTC.

The V and J genes are TRBV9 and TRBJ2-1, with 8 bases fitting TRBD2. Germline V lookup: CDR1 SGDLS, CDR2 YYNGEE. V shed 4 bases, J shed 2 bases, and the junction held 2 bases outside the gene matches. The CDR3 has 14 residues. Written as DNA, the CDR3 is TGTGCCAGCAGCCACGGGGGGGCCTACAATGAGCAGTTCTTC. As protein: CASSHGGAYNEQFF.

The chain is built from TRBV6-6 and TRBJ2-2, with D perhaps matching TRBD2 (6 bases). This CDR3 spans 12 amino acids. CDR1 and CDR2 from the germline V gene are MNHNY and SVGAGI (reference sequence). Trimming took off 8 bases at V and 4 bases at J, with 8 bases between the two ends. CDR3 sequence reads: CASGRTTGELFF. In DNA, the CDR3 is TGTGCCAGCGGGAGGACCACCGGGGAGCTGTTTTTT.

The V gene is TRBV7-8, the J gene TRBJ2-7, with D perhaps TRBD1 (5 bases). Trimming stripped 5 bases from V and 4 bases from J, with 15 bases between. CDR1 is SGHVS, CDR2 FQNEAQ, per germline. The CDR3 covers 14 residues. The CDR3: CASSPDSGQYEQYF. The CDR3 nucleotides are TGTGCCAGCAGCCCTGACAGTGGCCAGTACGAGCAGTACTTC.

The chain uses TRBV7-8 and TRBJ1-1; TRBD1 aligns across 10 bases. The germline CDR1 and CDR2 sequences are SGHVS and FQNEAQ. With 3 bases clipped from V and 5 bases from J, the junction kept 0 bases outside the gene matches. The CDR3 extends over 13 amino acids. The CDR3 region has the DNA TGTGCCAGCAGCTTGGACAGGGGGACTGAAGCTTTCTTT. It encodes CASSLDRGTEAFF.

This CDR3 is CSVTGGGTEAFF. The CDR3 DNA is TGCAGCGTTACGGGCGGGGGCACTGAAGCTTTCTTT. The chain carries TRBV29-1 and TRBJ1-1; D is perhaps TRBD1 (5 bases). CDR3 size: 12 residues. From germline, CDR1 is SQVTM and CDR2 ANQGSEA. Trimming removed 5 bases at V and 4 bases at J, with 11 bases between.